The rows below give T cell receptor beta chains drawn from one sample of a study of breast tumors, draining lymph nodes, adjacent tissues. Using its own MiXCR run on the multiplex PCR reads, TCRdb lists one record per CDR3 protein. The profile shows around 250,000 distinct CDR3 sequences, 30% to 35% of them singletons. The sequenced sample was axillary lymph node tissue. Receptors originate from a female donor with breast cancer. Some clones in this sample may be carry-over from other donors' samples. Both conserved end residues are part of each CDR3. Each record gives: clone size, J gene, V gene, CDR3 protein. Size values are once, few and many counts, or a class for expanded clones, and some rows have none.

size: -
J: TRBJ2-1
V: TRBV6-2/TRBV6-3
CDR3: CASSHLGTPSLYNEQFF

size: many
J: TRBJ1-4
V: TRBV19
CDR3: CARRGTAATNEKLFF

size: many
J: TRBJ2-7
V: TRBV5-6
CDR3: CASSFPSGSYEQYF

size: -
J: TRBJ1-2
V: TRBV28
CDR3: CASRDMGDGYTF

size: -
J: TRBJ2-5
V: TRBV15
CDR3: CATSKDRGLETQYF

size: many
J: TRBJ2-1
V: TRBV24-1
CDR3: CATSDLRRDRASATYNEQFF

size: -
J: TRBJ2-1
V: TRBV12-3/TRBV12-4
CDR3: CASSLGAGAGDTQFF

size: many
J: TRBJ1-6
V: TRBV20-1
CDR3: CSARGGQGDSPLHF

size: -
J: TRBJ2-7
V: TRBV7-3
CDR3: CASSSSGSEQYF

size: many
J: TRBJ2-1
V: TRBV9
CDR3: CASTKASGGVNEQFF

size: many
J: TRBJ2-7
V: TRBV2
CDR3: CASSGRGLYEQYF

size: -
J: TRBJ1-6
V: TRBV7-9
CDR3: CASSKRQGVSPLHF

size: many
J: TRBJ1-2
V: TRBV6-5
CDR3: CASSMTDNYGYTF